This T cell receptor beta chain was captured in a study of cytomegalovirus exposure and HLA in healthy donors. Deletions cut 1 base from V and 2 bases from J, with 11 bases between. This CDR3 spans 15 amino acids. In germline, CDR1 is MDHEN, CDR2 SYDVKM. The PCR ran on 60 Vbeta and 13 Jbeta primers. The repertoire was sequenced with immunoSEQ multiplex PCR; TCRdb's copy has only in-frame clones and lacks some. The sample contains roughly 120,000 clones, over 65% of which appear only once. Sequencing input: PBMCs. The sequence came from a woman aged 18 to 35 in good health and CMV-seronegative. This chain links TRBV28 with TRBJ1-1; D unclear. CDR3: CASSLFGRLNTEAFF. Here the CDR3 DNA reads TGTGCCAGCAGTTTATTCGGCAGACTCAACACTGAAGCTTTCTTT.